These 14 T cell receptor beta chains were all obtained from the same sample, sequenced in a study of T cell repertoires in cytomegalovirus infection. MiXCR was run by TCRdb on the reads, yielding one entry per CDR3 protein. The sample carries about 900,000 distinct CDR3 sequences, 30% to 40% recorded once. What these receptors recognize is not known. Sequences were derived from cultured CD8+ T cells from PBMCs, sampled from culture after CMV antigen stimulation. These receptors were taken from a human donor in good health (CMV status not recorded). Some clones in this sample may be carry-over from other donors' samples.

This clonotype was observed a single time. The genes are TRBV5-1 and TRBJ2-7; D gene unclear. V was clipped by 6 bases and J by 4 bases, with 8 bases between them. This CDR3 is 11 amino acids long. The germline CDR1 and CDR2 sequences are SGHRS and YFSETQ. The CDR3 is CASTDGYEQYV. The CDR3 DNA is TGCGCCAGCACGGACGGTTACGAGCAGTACGTC.

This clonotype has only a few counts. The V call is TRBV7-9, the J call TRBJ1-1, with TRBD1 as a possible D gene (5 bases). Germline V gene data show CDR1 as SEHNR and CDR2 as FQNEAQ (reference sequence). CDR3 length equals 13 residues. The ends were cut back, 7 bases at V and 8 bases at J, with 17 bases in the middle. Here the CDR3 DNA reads TGTGCCAGCACCGCTTGGGGGGGTATGGAAGCTTTCTTT. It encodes CASTAWGGMEAFF.

CDR3 amino acids: CASSLFRASEGEQFF. The CDR3 coding sequence is TGTGCCAGCAGTTTATTCAGGGCTTCAGAAGGGGAGCAGTTCTTC. The chain is built from TRBV27 and TRBJ2-1; weak D call: TRBD1 (5 bases). The CDR3 contains 15 residues. Germline lookup yields CDR1 MNHEY and CDR2 SMNVEV (reference sequence). V lost 1 base to trimming and J lost 10 bases, with 17 bases between them.

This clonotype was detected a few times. This chain's CDR3 is CASSSPISATYNEQFF. Written as DNA, the CDR3 is TGTGCCAGCAGTTCCCCCATCTCCGCCACCTACAATGAGCAGTTCTTC. The chain uses TRBV28 and TRBJ2-1; no clear D. Between the trimmed V and J ends, which lost 4 bases and 2 bases, there was a span of 15 bases. CDR1 is MDHEN, CDR2 SYDVKM, per germline. The CDR3 covers 16 residues.

The CDR3, as DNA: TGTGCCAGCAGCTTAGGGGGACCGCCAACCTACGAGCAGTACGTC. As protein: CASSLGGPPTYEQYV. The V and J genes are TRBV5-8 and TRBJ2-7; tentative D call: TRBD1 (6 bases). The CDR3 length is 15 residues. V was trimmed by 2 bases and J by 2 bases, leaving 14 bases between them. In germline, CDR1 is SGHTS, CDR2 YDEGEE.

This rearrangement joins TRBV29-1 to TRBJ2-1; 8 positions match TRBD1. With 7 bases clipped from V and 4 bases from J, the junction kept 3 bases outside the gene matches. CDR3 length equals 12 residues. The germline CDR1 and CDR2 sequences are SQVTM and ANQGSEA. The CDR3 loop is CSAGTGYNEQFF. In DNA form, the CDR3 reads TGCAGCGCGGGGACAGGATACAATGAGCAGTTCTTC.

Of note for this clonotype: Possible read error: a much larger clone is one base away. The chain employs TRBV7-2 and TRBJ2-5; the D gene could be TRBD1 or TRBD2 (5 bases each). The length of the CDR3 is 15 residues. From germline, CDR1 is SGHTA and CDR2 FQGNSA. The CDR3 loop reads CASSYSTGGQETQCF. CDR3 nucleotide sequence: TGTGCCAGCAGCTACTCAACAGGAGGACAAGAGACCCAGTGCTTC.

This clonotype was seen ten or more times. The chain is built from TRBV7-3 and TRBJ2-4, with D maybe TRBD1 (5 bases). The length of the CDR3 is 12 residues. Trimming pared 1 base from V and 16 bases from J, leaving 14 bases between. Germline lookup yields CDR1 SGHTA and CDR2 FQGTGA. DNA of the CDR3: TGTGCCAGCAGCTTAAAACAGGAGATTTCATACTTC. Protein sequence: CASSLKQEISYF.

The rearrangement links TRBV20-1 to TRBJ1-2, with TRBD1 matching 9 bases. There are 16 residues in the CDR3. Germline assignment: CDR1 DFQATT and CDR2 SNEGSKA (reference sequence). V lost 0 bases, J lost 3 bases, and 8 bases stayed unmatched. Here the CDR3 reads CSARDYRDREDYGYTF. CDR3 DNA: TGCAGTGCTAGAGATTATAGGGACAGGGAAGACTATGGCTACACCTTC.

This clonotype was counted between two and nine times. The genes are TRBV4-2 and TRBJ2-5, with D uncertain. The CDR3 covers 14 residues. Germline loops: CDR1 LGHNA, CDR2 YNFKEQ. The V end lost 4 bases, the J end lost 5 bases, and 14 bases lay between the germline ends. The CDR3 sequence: CASSPKSVWETQYF. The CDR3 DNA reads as TGTGCCAGCAGCCCAAAGTCAGTATGGGAGACCCAGTACTTC.

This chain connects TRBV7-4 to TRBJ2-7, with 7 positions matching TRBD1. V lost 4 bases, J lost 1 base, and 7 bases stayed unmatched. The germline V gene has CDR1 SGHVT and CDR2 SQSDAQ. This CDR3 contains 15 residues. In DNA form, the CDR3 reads TGTGCCAGCAGCTGGACAGGTTACCCTTCCTACGAGCAGTACTTC. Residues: CASSWTGYPSYEQYF.

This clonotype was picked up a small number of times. The CDR3 DNA reads TGTGCCAGCAGTCCCCCCTGGAGCACAGATACGCAGTATTTT. The encoded protein is CASSPPWSTDTQYF. This chain connects TRBV28 to TRBJ2-3, with unresolved D. V shed 5 bases and J shed 0 bases, with 9 bases lying between them. Per germline, CDR1 MDHEN and CDR2 SYDVKM. This CDR3 region has 14 residues.

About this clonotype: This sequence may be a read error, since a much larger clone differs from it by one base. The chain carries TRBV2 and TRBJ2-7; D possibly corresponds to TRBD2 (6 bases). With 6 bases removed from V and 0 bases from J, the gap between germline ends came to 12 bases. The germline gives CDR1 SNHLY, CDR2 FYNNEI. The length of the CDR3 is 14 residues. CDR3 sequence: CASREQAGSYEQYF. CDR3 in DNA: TGTGCCAGCAGGGAACAAGCGGGCTCCTACGAGCAGTACTTC.

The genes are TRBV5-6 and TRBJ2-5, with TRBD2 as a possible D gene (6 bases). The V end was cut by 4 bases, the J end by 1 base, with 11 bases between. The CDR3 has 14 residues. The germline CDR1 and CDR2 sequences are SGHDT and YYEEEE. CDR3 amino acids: CASSPGDFQETQYF. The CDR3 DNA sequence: TGTGCCAGCAGCCCGGGGGACTTCCAAGAGACCCAGTACTTC. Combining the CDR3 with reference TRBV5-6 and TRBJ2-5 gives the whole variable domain DAGVTQSPTHLIKTRGQQVTLRCSPKSGHDTVSWYQQALGQGPQFIFQYYEEEERQRGNFPDRFSGHQFPNYSSELNVNALLLGDSALYLCASSPGDFQETQYFGPGTRLLVL.